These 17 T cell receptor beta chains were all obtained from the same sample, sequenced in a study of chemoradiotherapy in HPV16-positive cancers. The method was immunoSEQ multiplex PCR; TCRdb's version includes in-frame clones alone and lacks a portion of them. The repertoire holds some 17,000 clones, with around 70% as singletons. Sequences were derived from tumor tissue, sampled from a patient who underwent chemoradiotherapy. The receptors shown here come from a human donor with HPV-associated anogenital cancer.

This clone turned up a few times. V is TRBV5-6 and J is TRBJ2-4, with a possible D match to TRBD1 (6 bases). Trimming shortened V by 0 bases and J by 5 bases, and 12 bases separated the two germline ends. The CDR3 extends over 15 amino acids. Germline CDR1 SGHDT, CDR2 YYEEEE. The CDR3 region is CASSLAGQTQNIQYF. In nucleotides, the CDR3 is TGTGCCAGCAGCTTGGCCGGACAGACACAAAACATTCAGTACTTC.

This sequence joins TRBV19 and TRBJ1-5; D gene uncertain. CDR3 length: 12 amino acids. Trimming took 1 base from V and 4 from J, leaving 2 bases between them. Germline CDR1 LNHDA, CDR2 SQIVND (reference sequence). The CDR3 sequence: CASSIGNQPQHF. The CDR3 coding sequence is TGTGCCAGTAGTATAGGGAATCAGCCCCAGCATTTT.

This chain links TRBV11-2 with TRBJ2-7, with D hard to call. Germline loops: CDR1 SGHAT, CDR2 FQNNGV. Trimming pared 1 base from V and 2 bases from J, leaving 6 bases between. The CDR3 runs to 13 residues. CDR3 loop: CASSLGLTYEQYF. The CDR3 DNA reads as TGTGCCAGCAGCTTAGGTCTCACCTACGAGCAGTACTTC.

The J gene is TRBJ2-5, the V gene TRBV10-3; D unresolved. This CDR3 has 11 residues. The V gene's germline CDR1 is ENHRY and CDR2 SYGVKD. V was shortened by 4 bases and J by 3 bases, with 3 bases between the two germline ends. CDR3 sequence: CAISAKETQYF. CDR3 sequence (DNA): TGTGCCATCAGTGCTAAAGAGACCCAGTACTTC.

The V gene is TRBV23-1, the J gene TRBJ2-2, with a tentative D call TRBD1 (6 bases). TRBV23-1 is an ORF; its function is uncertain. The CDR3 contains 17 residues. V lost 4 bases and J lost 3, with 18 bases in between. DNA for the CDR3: TGCGCCAGCAGTCGCAAATGGACAGTTAGGCACACCGGGGAGCTGTTTTTT. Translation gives CASSRKWTVRHTGELFF.

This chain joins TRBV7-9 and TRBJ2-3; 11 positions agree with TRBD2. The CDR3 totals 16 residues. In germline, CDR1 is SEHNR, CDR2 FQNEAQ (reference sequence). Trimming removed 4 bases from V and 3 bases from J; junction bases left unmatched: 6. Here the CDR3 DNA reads TGTGCCAGCAGCTCCGGTGTAGCGGGGGGGACAGATACGCAGTATTTT. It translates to CASSSGVAGGTDTQYF.

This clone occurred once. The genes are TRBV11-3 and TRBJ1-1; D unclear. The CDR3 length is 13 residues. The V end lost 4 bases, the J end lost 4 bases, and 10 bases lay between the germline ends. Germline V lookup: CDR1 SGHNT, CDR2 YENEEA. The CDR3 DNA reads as TGTGCCAGCAGCTATCAAAGCAGCACTGAAGCTTTCTTT. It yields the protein CASSYQSSTEAFF. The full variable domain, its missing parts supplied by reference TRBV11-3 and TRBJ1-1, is EAGVVQSPRYKIIEKKQPVAFWCNPISGHNTLYWYLQNLGQGPELLIRYENEEAVDDSQLPKDRFSAERLKGVDSTLKIQPAELGDSAVYLCASSYQSSTEAFFGQGTRLTVV.

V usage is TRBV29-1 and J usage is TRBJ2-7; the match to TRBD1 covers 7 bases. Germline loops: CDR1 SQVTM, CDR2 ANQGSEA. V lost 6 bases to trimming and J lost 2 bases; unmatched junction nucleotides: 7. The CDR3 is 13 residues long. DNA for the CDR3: TGCAGCGTAAGACAGGGACCTACCTACGAGCAGTACTTC. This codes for CSVRQGPTYEQYF.

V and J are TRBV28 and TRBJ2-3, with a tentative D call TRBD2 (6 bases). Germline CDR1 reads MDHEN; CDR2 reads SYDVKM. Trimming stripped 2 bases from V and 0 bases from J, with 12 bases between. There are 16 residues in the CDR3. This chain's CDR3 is CASSLGLAASTDTQYF. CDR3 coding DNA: TGTGCCAGCAGTTTAGGGTTAGCGGCTAGCACAGATACGCAGTATTTT.

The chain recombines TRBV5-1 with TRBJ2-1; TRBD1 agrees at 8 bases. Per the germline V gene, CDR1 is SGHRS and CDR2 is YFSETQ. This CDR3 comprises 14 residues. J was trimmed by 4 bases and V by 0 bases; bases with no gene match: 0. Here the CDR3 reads CASSLGQGYNEQFF. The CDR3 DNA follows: TGCGCCAGCAGCTTGGGACAGGGGTACAATGAGCAGTTCTTC.

As DNA, the CDR3 is TGTGCCAGCAGTGTTAGAAACACCGGGGAGCTGTTTTTT. Translating it yields CASSVRNTGELFF. The chain combines TRBV25-1 with TRBJ2-2; no clear D. This CDR3 has 13 residues. The V gene lost 4 bases and the J gene lost 2 bases, with 5 bases spanning the gap. Germline loops: CDR1 MGHDK, CDR2 SYGVNS.

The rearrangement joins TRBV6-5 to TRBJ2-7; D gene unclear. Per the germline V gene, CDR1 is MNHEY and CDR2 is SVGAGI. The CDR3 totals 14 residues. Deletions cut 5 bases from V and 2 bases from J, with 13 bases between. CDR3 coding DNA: TGTGCCAGCAGTCCCGGATCAGTAACCTACGAGCAGTACTTC. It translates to CASSPGSVTYEQYF.

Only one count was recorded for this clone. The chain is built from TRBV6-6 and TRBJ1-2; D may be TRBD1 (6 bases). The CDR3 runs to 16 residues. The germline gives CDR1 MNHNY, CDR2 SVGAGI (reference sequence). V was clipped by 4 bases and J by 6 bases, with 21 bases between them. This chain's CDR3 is CASSSWGSEGVDGYTF. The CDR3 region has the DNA TGTGCCAGCAGTTCGTGGGGAAGTGAGGGGGTGGATGGCTACACCTTC.

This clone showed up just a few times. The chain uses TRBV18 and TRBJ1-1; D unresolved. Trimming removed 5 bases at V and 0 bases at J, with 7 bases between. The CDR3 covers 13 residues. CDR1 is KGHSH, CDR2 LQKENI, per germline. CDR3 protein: CASSTEVNTEAFF. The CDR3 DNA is TGTGCCAGCTCAACGGAGGTGAACACTGAAGCTTTCTTT.

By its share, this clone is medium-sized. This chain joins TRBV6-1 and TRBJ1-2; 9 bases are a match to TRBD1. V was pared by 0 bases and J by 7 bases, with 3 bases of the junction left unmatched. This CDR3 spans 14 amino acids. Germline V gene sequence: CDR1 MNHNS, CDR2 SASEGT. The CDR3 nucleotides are TGTGCCAGCAGTGAAGCAGGGACAGGGTTTGGCTACACCTTC. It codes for CASSEAGTGFGYTF.

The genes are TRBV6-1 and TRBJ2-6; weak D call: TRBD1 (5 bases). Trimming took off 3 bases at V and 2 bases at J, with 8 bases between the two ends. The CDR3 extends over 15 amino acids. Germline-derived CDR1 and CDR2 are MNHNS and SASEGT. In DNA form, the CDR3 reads TGTGCCAGCAGTGACAGGGAAACTGGGGCCAACGTCCTGACTTTC. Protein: CASSDRETGANVLTF.

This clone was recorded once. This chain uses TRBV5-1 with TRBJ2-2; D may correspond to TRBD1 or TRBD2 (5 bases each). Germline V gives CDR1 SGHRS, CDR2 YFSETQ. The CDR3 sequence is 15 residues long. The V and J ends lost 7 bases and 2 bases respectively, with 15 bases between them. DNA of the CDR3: TGCGCCAGCGCCCCTAGGGACCCAAACACCGGGGAGCTGTTTTTT. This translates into CASAPRDPNTGELFF.